This T cell receptor (beta chain) was recovered during a study of blood T cells in healthy people across ages. The authors ran a second PCR of roughly 6 to 12 cycles using a sample-barcoded 5' primer and a J-beta primer mix. Each cDNA molecule, via a template-switch adaptor with 12 random nucleotides, was tagged. TCRdb reprocessed the 5' RACE reads via MiXCR and lists one record per CDR3 protein. The sample consists of under 1,000,000 distinct CDR3 sequences, around 50% of them appearing once. The CDR3 sequence is 17 residues long. Losses at the gene ends were 0 bases for V and 0 bases for J; bases not matched to a gene: 5. The germline V gene encodes CDR1 SGHRS and CDR2 YFSETQ. This clonotype has a handful of counts. Its antigen is currently unknown. Per sample, a minimum of 7 million PBMCs were isolated. Notes on the study in general: Samples with more naive T cells showed higher observed beta diversity. Both naive CD4+ cell counts and diversity were greater in long-lived donors than in aged donors.

The chain links TRBV5-1 to TRBJ2-3, with 9 bases aligning to TRBD1. This sequence originates from a man older than 75 in good health. Sample: blood. In nucleotides, the CDR3 is TGCGCCAGCAGCTTGGAGGGACAGGGATCAAGCACAGATACGCAGTATTTT. It yields the protein CASSLEGQGSSTDTQYF.